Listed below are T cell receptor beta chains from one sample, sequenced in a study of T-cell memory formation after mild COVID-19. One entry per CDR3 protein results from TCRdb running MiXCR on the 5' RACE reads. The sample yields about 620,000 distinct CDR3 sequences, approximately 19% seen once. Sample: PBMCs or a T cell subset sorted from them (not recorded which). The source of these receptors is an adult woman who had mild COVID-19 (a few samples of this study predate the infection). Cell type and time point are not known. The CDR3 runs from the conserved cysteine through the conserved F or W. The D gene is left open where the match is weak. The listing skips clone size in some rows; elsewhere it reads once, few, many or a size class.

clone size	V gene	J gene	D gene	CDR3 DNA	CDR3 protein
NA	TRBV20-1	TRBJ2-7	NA	TGCAGTGCTAGAGATCCAGCTCGAACCTCCTACGAGCAGTACTTC	CSARDPARTSYEQYF
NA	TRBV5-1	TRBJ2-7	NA	TGCGCCAGCAGTATACTAGGTTCCGGCTACGAGCAGTACTTC	CASSILGSGYEQYF
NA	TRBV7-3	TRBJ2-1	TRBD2	TGTGCCAGCAGCTTAAATGTACTAGCGGGGGTGGATGAGCAGTTCTTC	CASSLNVLAGVDEQFF
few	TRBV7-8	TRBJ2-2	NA	TGTGCCAGCTTCCCTGGGGGGACCCCGCTCACCGGGGAGCTGTTTTTT	CASFPGGTPLTGELFF
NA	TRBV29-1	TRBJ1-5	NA	TGCAGCGTTCTGGACAGCAGCAATCAGCCCCAGCATTTT	CSVLDSSNQPQHF
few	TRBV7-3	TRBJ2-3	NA	TGTGCCGGCGGAACTCGTACGCAGTATTTT	CAGGTRTQYF
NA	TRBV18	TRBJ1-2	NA	TGTGCCAGCTCACCAGTAACAGAACCTTATGGCTACACCTTC	CASSPVTEPYGYTF
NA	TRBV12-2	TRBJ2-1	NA	TGTGCAAGTCGCTTAGAGCAAGCTAGCGGGGGGTTCCCTAAGGACAATGAGCAGTTCTTC	CASRLEQASGGFPKDNEQFF
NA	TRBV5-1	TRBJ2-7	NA	TGCGCCAGCAGCTTGTGGAACTCCTACGAGCAGTACTTC	CASSLWNSYEQYF
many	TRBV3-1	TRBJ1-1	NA	TGTGCCAGCAGCCAAGATCTGACAGTGAACACTGAAGCTTTCTTT	CASSQDLTVNTEAFF
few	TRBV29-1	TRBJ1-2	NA	TGCAGCGTTGACCGGGGCTACACCTTC	CSVDRGYTF
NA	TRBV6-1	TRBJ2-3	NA	TGTGCCACTGAATCGGGGACCACAGATACGCAGTATTTT	CATESGTTDTQYF
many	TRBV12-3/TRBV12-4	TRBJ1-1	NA	TGTGCCAGCAGTTTCTTAGGACAGCAGAACACTGAAGCTTTCTTT	CASSFLGQQNTEAFF
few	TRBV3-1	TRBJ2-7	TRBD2	TGTGCCAGCAGCCCGATCCGAGCGGGGTCCTCCTACGAGCAGTACTTC	CASSPIRAGSSYEQYF
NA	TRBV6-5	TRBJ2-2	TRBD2	TGTGCCAGCAGTTACTCCCTCGGGGGGGAGGCCGGGGAGCTGTTTTTT	CASSYSLGGEAGELFF
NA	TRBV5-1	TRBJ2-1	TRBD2	TGCGCCAGCAGCCTACAAAGGACTAGTTCGGGTGAGCAGTTCTTC	CASSLQRTSSGEQFF
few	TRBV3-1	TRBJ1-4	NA	TGTGCCAGCAGCCAGGCCTCGATAGGGGGTCATGAAAAACTGTTTTTT	CASSQASIGGHEKLFF
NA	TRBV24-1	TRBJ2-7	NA	TGTGCCACCAGTGATTTGCAGGGACTGAAAACCTACGAGCAGTACTTC	CATSDLQGLKTYEQYF
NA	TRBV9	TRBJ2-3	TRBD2	TGTGCCAGCGGCGTAGCGGGACTCCTAAACACAGATACGCAGTATTTT	CASGVAGLLNTDTQYF
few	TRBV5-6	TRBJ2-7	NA	TGTGCCAGCAGCTTTGGCAGGGCCAACGAGCAGTACTTC	CASSFGRANEQYF
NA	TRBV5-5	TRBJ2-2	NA	TGTGCCAGCAGCTTGGCATGGGAGCTGTTTTTT	CASSLAWELFF
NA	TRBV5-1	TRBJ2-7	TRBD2	TGCGCCAGCGGCTTGGGTCTTAGCGGGGCCTCGGGGTCCTACGAGCAGTACTTC	CASGLGLSGASGSYEQYF
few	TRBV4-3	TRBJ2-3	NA	TGCGCCAGCAGCCAAGAATTGGGACTGGGGAGGGATACGCAGTATTTT	CASSQELGLGRDTQYF
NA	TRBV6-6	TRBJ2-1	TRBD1	TGTGCCAGCAGCTATGGACAGGTCAATGAGCAGTTCTTC	CASSYGQVNEQFF
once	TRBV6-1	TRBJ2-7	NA	TGTGCCAGCAGTGCATCGACCCTAGTAGGTCACGAGCAGTACTTC	CASSASTLVGHEQYF
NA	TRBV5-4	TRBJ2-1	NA	TGTGCCAGCAGGTCAGGGCTTGGTGAGCAGTTCTTC	CASRSGLGEQFF
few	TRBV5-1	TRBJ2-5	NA	TGCGCCAGCAGATGGGGTCAGGGTTCAGAGACCCAGTACTTC	CASRWGQGSETQYF
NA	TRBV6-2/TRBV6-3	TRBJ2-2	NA	TGTGCCAGCAGCCCCTTCTACACCGGGGAGCTGTTTTTT	CASSPFYTGELFF
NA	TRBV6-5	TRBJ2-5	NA	TGTGCCAGCAGTTCTTACAGGGAAGAGACCCAGTACTTC	CASSSYREETQYF
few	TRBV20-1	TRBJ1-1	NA	TGCAGTGCTAGAGGGATGTTGGGCAGGGGAACTGAAGCTTTCTTT	CSARGMLGRGTEAFF
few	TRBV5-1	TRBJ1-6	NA	TGCGCCAGCAGCCGCGGTAATTCACCCCTCCACTTT	CASSRGNSPLHF
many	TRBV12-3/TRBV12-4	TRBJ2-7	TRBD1	TGTGCCAGCAGCTATGGACAGGGGAACTACGAGCAGTACTTC	CASSYGQGNYEQYF
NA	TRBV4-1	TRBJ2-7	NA	TGCGCCAGCAGGCTGGGCGCAGGGGAGGGTTACGAGCAGTACTTC	CASRLGAGEGYEQYF
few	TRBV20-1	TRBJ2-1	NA	TGCAGTGCTAGAGCGGGGACTTACAATGAGCAGTTCTTC	CSARAGTYNEQFF
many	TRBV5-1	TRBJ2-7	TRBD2	TGCGCCAGCAGCTTGGGTCCTAGCGGGCGATCTTACGAGCAGTACTTC	CASSLGPSGRSYEQYF
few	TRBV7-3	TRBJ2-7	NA	TGTGCCAGCAGCGCCCGGGCCACATACGAGCAGTACTTC	CASSARATYEQYF
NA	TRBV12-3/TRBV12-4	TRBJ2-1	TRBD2	TGTGCCAGTCGACTAGCATCCTTAGGTAATGAGCAGTTCTTC	CASRLASLGNEQFF
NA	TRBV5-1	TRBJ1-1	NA	TGCGCCAGCAGCTTGGTGGGAGATAAGGCTGAAGCTTTCTTT	CASSLVGDKAEAFF
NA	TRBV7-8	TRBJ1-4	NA	TGTGCCAGCAGCGCGACAAGGGTTGTTAATGAAAAACTGTTTTTT	CASSATRVVNEKLFF
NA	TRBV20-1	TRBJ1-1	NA	TGCAGTCCGGACACCTTGACCACTGAAGCTTTCTTT	CSPDTLTTEAFF
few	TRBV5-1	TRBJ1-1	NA	TGCGCCAGCAGCTTGAATGATGGAACTGAAGCTTTCTTT	CASSLNDGTEAFF
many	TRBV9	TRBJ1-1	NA	TGTGCCAGCAGCGTAGAAGGAGACACTGAAGCTTTCTTT	CASSVEGDTEAFF
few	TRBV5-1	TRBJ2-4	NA	TGCGCCAGCAGCTTGGTTGGGGGGGCCAGATCCAAAAACATTCAGTACTTC	CASSLVGGARSKNIQYF
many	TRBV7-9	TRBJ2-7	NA	TGTGCCAGCAGCTACCCAAACGAGCAGTACTTC	CASSYPNEQYF
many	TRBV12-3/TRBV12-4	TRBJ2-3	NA	TGTGCCAGCAGTTTAAGAGGTACCCAGACAGATACGCAGTATTTT	CASSLRGTQTDTQYF
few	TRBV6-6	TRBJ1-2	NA	TGTGCCAGCAGTTACTCTCGGGGGGACGGCTACACCTTC	CASSYSRGDGYTF
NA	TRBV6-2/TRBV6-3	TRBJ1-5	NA	TGTGCCAGCAGTTTTTCCCGGGATCAGCCCCAGCATTTT	CASSFSRDQPQHF
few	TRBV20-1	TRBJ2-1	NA	TGCAGTGCTAGACATCAAAGCTCCTACAATGAGCAGTTCTTC	CSARHQSSYNEQFF
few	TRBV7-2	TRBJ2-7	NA	TGTGCCAGCAGCTTAGTAGTTGGCGGGAAGGGCTGGGACGAGCAGTACTTC	CASSLVVGGKGWDEQYF
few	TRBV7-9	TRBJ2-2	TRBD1	TGTGCCAGCAGCTTAGTTCGACAGGGCGGGGAGCTGTTTTTT	CASSLVRQGGELFF